This passage covers 29 T cell receptor beta chains from one sample sequenced in a study of cytomegalovirus exposure and HLA in healthy donors. The PCR ran on 60 Vbeta and 13 Jbeta primers. Generated by immunoSEQ multiplex PCR, the TCRdb table keeps only in-frame clones and is missing some. The data show approximately 140,000 clones, more than 70% seen once. Sequenced material: PBMCs. The receptor set was obtained from a man between 40 and 49 years old in good health and CMV-seronegative.

This chain connects TRBV19 to TRBJ1-4; D is ambiguous. Trimming removed 5 bases from V and 8 bases from J, with 12 bases in between. Germline assignment: CDR1 LNHDA and CDR2 SQIVND (reference sequence). CDR3 length: 13 amino acids. This CDR3 is CASSRLGSEKLFF. CDR3 sequence (DNA): TGTGCCAGTAGTCGCCTGGGCTCGGAAAAACTGTTTTTT.

The chain joins TRBV19 to TRBJ1-6; weak D call: TRBD1 (6 bases). The CDR3 extends over 11 amino acids. CDR1 and CDR2 (germline): LNHDA, SQIVND (reference sequence). As DNA, the CDR3 is TGTGACAGGGTAGCTAATTCACCCCTCCACTTT. This gives the protein CDRVANSPLHF.

This clone was observed a few times. This sequence joins TRBV2 and TRBJ1-3; TRBD1 agrees at 9 bases. The CDR3 loop spans 17 amino acids. Germline trimming cut 7 bases from V and 0 bases from J; bases unmatched to any gene: 10. From germline, CDR1 is SNHLY and CDR2 FYNNEI. Written as DNA, the CDR3 is TGTGCCAGCAACGGGGCCGGGACAGGGAACTCTGGAAACACCATATATTTT. Translated, it gives CASNGAGTGNSGNTIYF.

The chain is built from TRBV5-1 and TRBJ2-7, with 7 nucleotides matching TRBD2. J lost 2 bases, V lost 2 bases, and 4 bases had no gene match. Germline CDR1 SGHRS, CDR2 YFSETQ. This CDR3 comprises 14 residues. The CDR3 region has the DNA TGCGCCAGCAGCTTTGACGGGGGGACCTACGAGCAGTACTTC. Protein sequence: CASSFDGGTYEQYF.

The rearrangement uses TRBV5-1 and TRBJ2-1; TRBD2 matches at 8 bases. The ends lost 7 bases at V and 0 bases at J; junction bases unmatched: 6. Germline CDR1 is SGHRS and CDR2 is YFSETQ. The CDR3 spans 15 residues. In DNA, the CDR3 is TGCGCCAGCCGTTCGGGGGGGCTCTCCTACAATGAGCAGTTCTTC. It translates to CASRSGGLSYNEQFF.

This clone was seen a few times. This chain connects TRBV29-1 to TRBJ1-1, with D hard to call. Germline lookup yields CDR1 SQVTM and CDR2 ANQGSEA. V lost 6 bases, J lost 1 base, and 9 bases lay in between. This CDR3 is built from 12 residues. CDR3 amino acids: CSVPTANTEAFF. The CDR3 bases are TGCAGCGTGCCAACAGCGAACACTGAAGCTTTCTTT.

As concerns this clone: Compared with germline, one end of the junction differs, possibly owing to a read error. The genes are TRBV4-1 and TRBJ2-7, with D possibly TRBD2 on 5 matching bases. Looked up from germline, CDR1 is MGHRA and CDR2 is YSYEKL. CDR3 length: 17 residues. The CDR3 region has the DNA TGCGCCAGCAGCCAAGTTCGAGAAGAGGACTTTGGATACGGGCAGTACTTC. Encoded protein: CASSQVREEDFGYGQYF.

The chain carries TRBV12-5 and TRBJ1-6, with D perhaps matching TRBD1 (5 bases). Trimming took 0 bases from V and 5 from J, leaving 5 bases between them. This CDR3 comprises 14 residues. The germline V gene has CDR1 LGHNT and CDR2 FRNRAP. The DNA for the CDR3 is TGTGCTAGTGGTTTGGTAGGGGATAATTCACCCCTCCACTTT. Residues: CASGLVGDNSPLHF.

This chain joins TRBV9 and TRBJ2-1; a weak D match, TRBD1 (5 bases). Trimming cost V 4 bases and J 7 bases, with 18 bases left between them. Germline V gene sequence: CDR1 SGDLS, CDR2 YYNGEE. The CDR3 has 15 amino acids. The CDR3 protein is CASSPVGQGWNEQFF. The CDR3 DNA is TGTGCCAGCAGCCCCGTGGGCCAGGGATGGAATGAGCAGTTCTTC.

The chain employs TRBV7-3 and TRBJ2-2; a weak D match, TRBD2 (6 bases). The CDR3 is made up of 16 amino acids. Germline values: CDR1 SGHTA, CDR2 FQGTGA. V lost 4 bases to trimming and J lost 4 bases, with 16 bases between them. The CDR3 protein is CASSSRRADRTGELFF. The DNA of the CDR3 is TGTGCCAGCAGCTCCCGGAGGGCGGACCGCACCGGGGAGCTGTTTTTT.

The count of this clone is one. The chain couples TRBV7-2 to TRBJ2-5, with TRBD2 matching 9 bases. The V segment lost 0 bases and the J segment 5 bases; nucleotides outside the gene matches: 7. CDR1 and CDR2 from the germline V gene are SGHTA and FQGNSA. The CDR3 consists of 16 residues. The CDR3 DNA sequence: TGTGCCAGCAGCTTAGCCGTGGGTAGCGGGGGTGAGACCCAGTACTTC. This codes for CASSLAVGSGGETQYF.

The chain uses TRBV2 and TRBJ1-6; 7 nucleotides line up with TRBD1. The CDR3 totals 16 residues. Per the germline V gene, CDR1 is SNHLY and CDR2 is FYNNEI. Trimming took 7 bases from V and 3 from J; bases not matched to a gene: 9. The CDR3 spells CASISQGPHYNSPLHF. The CDR3 nucleotides are TGTGCCAGCATTTCACAGGGGCCGCACTATAATTCACCCCTCCACTTT.

V gene TRBV5-4 combines with J gene TRBJ2-3, with TRBD2 matching 9 bases. Germline CDR1 SGHNT, CDR2 YYREEE (reference sequence). The ends lost 1 base at V and 1 base at J; junction bases unmatched: 1. CDR3 length: 15 amino acids. The CDR3 DNA is TGTGCCAGCAGCTTGAGGACTAGCGGCACAGATACGCAGTATTTT. Its translation is CASSLRTSGTDTQYF.

CDR3 loop: CASSLQGPNEKLFF. CDR3 DNA: TGTGCCAGCAGTTTACAGGGGCCTAATGAAAAACTGTTTTTT. The chain has TRBV27 and TRBJ1-4; the D gene is possibly TRBD1 (6 bases). Germline V gives CDR1 MNHEY, CDR2 SMNVEV (reference sequence). The CDR3 has 14 residues. The germline V and J ends were trimmed by 2 bases and 3 bases, with 7 bases remaining between them.

V and J are TRBV6-5 and TRBJ2-3; 7 nucleotides agree with TRBD2. The CDR3 consists of 15 residues. J gave up 8 bases and V 7 bases, and 15 bases lay outside the gene matches. The germline V gene has CDR1 MNHEY and CDR2 SVGAGI. The CDR3 loop is CASTPLGTTWGTQYF. The CDR3 DNA reads TGTGCCAGCACCCCTCTGGGGACTACCTGGGGTACGCAGTATTTT.

The genes are TRBV18 and TRBJ1-3, with D maybe TRBD1 (5 bases). The CDR3 spans 15 residues. Germline CDR1 is KGHSH and CDR2 is LQKENI. Trimming cost V 8 bases and J 0 bases, with 14 bases left between them. The CDR3 sequence: CASTDTYTSGNTIYF. CDR3 bases: TGTGCCAGCACGGACACTTACACCTCTGGAAACACCATATATTTT.

This chain connects TRBV19 to TRBJ1-5; D is unresolved. The germline V gene encodes CDR1 LNHDA and CDR2 SQIVND (reference sequence). Deletions cut 3 bases from V and 2 bases from J, with 5 bases between. CDR3 length: 13 residues. CDR3: CASSILGNQPQHF. The CDR3 nucleotides read TGTGCCAGTAGTATTCTCGGCAATCAGCCCCAGCATTTT.

The chain uses TRBV4-1 and TRBJ2-7; no clear D. CDR3 length equals 14 residues. Trimming took 1 base from V and 2 from J, leaving 9 bases between them. Germline lookup yields CDR1 MGHRA and CDR2 YSYEKL. This CDR3 reads CASSQVAGPYEQYF. The CDR3 DNA is TGCGCCAGCAGCCAAGTGGCAGGTCCCTACGAGCAGTACTTC.

This chain joins TRBV10-3 and TRBJ2-1; TRBD2 matches at 8 bases. This CDR3 is 11 amino acids long. The germline gives CDR1 ENHRY, CDR2 SYGVKD. V was pared by 11 bases and J by 12 bases, with 9 bases of the junction left unmatched. As DNA, the CDR3 is TGTGCCCTGTTAGCGGGGAATTTGCAGTTCTTC. It codes for CALLAGNLQFF.

This clone has only one observation. The rearrangement joins TRBV27 to TRBJ2-3; D unclear. The germline CDR1 and CDR2 sequences are MNHEY and SMNVEV (reference sequence). V was pared by 2 bases and J by 6 bases, with 9 bases between. This CDR3 has 13 residues. The CDR3 loop reads CASSLGRMDTQYF. The CDR3 region has the DNA TGTGCCAGCAGTTTAGGCCGCATGGATACGCAGTATTTT.

V is TRBV18 and J is TRBJ2-5, with D perhaps matching TRBD1 (5 bases). V was cut by 0 bases and J by 4 bases, with 9 bases left in between. From germline, CDR1 is KGHSH and CDR2 LQKENI. The CDR3 extends over 14 amino acids. This CDR3 is CASSPPSGIETQYF. The DNA of the CDR3 is TGTGCCAGCTCACCACCATCAGGGATAGAGACCCAGTACTTC.

The rearrangement uses TRBV14 and TRBJ2-7, with D perhaps matching TRBD2 (5 bases). The germline V gene encodes CDR1 SGHDN and CDR2 FVKESK. The V end lost 4 bases, the J end lost 0 bases, and 13 bases lay between the germline ends. CDR3 length: 15 amino acids. CDR3 amino acids: CASSPTWTHSYEQYF. The DNA for the CDR3 is TGTGCCAGCAGCCCAACCTGGACTCACTCCTACGAGCAGTACTTC.

V gene TRBV19 combines with J gene TRBJ1-4; D is ambiguous. The CDR3 is made up of 14 amino acids. Trimming shortened V by 5 bases and J by 7 bases, and 14 bases separated the two germline ends. Germline loops: CDR1 LNHDA, CDR2 SQIVND (reference sequence). DNA for the CDR3: TGTGCCAGTAGTCCTCTACGTGTGGTTGAAAAACTGTTTTTT. This sequence encodes CASSPLRVVEKLFF. Full variable domain (remainder filled in from reference TRBV19 and TRBJ1-4): DGGITQSPKYLFRKEGQNVTLSCEQNLNHDAMYWYRQDPGQGLRLIYYSQIVNDFQKGDIAEGYSVSREKKESFPLTVTSAQKNPTAFYLCASSPLRVVEKLFFGSGTQLSVL.

The V gene is TRBV7-6, the J gene TRBJ1-1; D is unresolved. With 8 bases removed from V and 0 bases from J, the gap between germline ends came to 19 bases. This CDR3 has 16 amino acids. The germline V gene encodes CDR1 SGHVS and CDR2 FNYEAQ. The CDR3 spells CASGRLASLMNTEAFF. The DNA for the CDR3 is TGTGCCAGCGGCCGACTGGCCAGTTTGATGAACACTGAAGCTTTCTTT.

This clone was observed a handful of times. The chain couples TRBV5-1 to TRBJ1-4, with 7 bases identical to TRBD1. The CDR3 length is 14 residues. Trimming removed 4 bases from V and 3 bases from J; junction bases left unmatched: 3. Germline assignment: CDR1 SGHRS and CDR2 YFSETQ. CDR3 coding DNA: TGCGCCAGCAGCGAAGGGGGCTCTAATGAAAAACTGTTTTTT. This encodes CASSEGGSNEKLFF.

The gene calls are TRBV2 and TRBJ2-5; 7 bases align to TRBD1. V was pared by 7 bases and J by 5 bases, with 7 bases of the junction left unmatched. CDR1 SNHLY and CDR2 FYNNEI come from the germline V gene. The CDR3 is 13 residues long. The CDR3: CASTSGGWETQYF. CDR3 DNA: TGTGCCAGCACCTCAGGGGGATGGGAGACCCAGTACTTC.

This clone was found a few times. V gene TRBV5-8 combines with J gene TRBJ2-1; 8 positions match TRBD2. The V segment lost 2 bases and the J segment 6 bases; nucleotides outside the gene matches: 7. Germline CDR1 and CDR2: SGHTS and YDEGEE. The CDR3 covers 15 residues. This CDR3 reads CASSLNTGGSNEQFF. The DNA of the CDR3 is TGTGCCAGCAGCTTAAATACGGGGGGGTCCAATGAGCAGTTCTTC.

V usage is TRBV9 and J usage is TRBJ2-5, with unresolved D. The germline gives CDR1 SGDLS, CDR2 YYNGEE. Trimming stripped 0 bases from V and 1 base from J, with 10 bases between. This CDR3 spans 15 amino acids. CDR3 in DNA: TGTGCCAGCAGCGTAGGGGCAGTCCTCCAAGAGACCCAGTACTTC. Translated: CASSVGAVLQETQYF. Looking up the rest from reference TRBV9 and TRBJ2-5 gives the full variable domain: DSGVTQTPKHLITATGQRVTLRCSPRSGDLSVYWYQQSLDQGLQFLIQYYNGEERAKGNILERFSAQQFPDLHSELNLSSLELGDSALYFCASSVGAVLQETQYFGPGTRLLVL.

This rearrangement joins TRBV6-5 to TRBJ2-1; no definite D call. V was pared by 7 bases and J by 3 bases, with 10 bases between. There are 13 residues in the CDR3. In germline, CDR1 is MNHEY, CDR2 SVGAGI. CDR3 sequence (DNA): TGTGCCAGCAACAAGAGAGGCTACAATGAGCAGTTCTTC. Protein sequence: CASNKRGYNEQFF.